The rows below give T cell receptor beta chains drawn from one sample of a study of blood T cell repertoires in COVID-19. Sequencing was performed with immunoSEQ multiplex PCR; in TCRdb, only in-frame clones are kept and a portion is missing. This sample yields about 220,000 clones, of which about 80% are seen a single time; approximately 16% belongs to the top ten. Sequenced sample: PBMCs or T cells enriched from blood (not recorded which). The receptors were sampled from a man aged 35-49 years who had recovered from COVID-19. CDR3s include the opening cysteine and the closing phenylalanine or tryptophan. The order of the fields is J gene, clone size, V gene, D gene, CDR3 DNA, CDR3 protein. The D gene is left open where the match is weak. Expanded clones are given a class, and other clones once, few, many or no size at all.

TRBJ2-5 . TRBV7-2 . TGTGCCAGCAGATACTACAGGGTCGAAGAGACCCAGTACTTC CASRYYRVEETQYF
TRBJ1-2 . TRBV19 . TGTGCCAGTAGTATCACGGACTATGGCTACACCTTC CASSITDYGYTF
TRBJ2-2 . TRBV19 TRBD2 TGTGCCAGTAGTACCCACGGGACTAGCTCCGGGGAGCTGTTTTTT CASSTHGTSSGELFF
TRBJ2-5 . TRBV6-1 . TGTGCCAGCAGTGGAGAATCGGGGATCGGGCAAGAGACCCAGTACTTC CASSGESGIGQETQYF
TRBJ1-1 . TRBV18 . TGTGCCAGCTCACTTCGGGGAAATGACAACACTGAAGCTTTCTTT CASSLRGNDNTEAFF
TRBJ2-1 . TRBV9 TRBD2 TGTGCCAGCAGCAACTCGGGACTAGCGGGGGACGAGCAGTTCTTC CASSNSGLAGDEQFF
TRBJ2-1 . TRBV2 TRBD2 TGTGCCAGCGGGTTGCGGGGGGGGAATGAGCAGTTCTTC CASGLRGGNEQFF
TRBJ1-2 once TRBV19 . TGTGCCAGTAGTTCTGGACAGCTCTATGGCTACACCTTC CASSSGQLYGYTF
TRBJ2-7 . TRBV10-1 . TGCGCCAGCAGTGGGCCCTCCGAGCAGTACTTC CASSGPSEQYF
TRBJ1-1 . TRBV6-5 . TGTGCCAGCAGTTATAGGTCGACGGGCACTGAAGCTTTCTTT CASSYRSTGTEAFF
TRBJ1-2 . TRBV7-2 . TGTGCCAGCAGGACACAGCCGCACTCTGGCTACACCTTC CASRTQPHSGYTF
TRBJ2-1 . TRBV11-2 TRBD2 TGTGCCAGCAGCCCAGGGACTAGCGGGAAGAGCTCCTACAATGAGCAGTTCTTC CASSPGTSGKSSYNEQFF
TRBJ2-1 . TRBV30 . TGTGCCTGGACCCCTAGCGCGTCCTACAATGAGCAGTTCTTC CAWTPSASYNEQFF
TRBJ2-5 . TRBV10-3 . TGTGCCATCTCCAATCAGGGGGGAGAAGAGACCCAGTACTTC CAISNQGGEETQYF
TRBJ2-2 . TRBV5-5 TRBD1 TGTGCCAGCACCTCTTTGACAGGGGCCGGGGAGCTGTTTTTT CASTSLTGAGELFF
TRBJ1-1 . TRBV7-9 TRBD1 TGTGCCAGCAGCCTCCCCCGGGACAGATCCTTAAGCATGAACACTGAAGCTTTCTTT CASSLPRDRSLSMNTEAFF
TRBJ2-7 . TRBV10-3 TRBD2 TGTGCCATCAGTCAGGCAGGTAGCGGGTTCACCTACGAGCAGTACTTC CAISQAGSGFTYEQYF
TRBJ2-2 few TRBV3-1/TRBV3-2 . TGTGCCAGCAGCCAAGAGAAGCGGGTGGGGGCCGGGGAGCTGTTTTTT CASSQEKRVGAGELFF
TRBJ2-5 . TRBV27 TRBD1 TGTGCCAGCAGGCGGACAGGGGCAGAGACCCAGTACTTC CASRRTGAETQYF
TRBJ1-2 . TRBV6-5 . TGTGCCAGCAGCCTACAGGGAGGGAATGATGGCTACACCTTC CASSLQGGNDGYTF
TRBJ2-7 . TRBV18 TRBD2 TGTGCCAGCTCACCACGAGGACTAGCGGGAGGTTCCTACGAGCAGTACTTC CASSPRGLAGGSYEQYF
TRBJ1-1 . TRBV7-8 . TGTGCCAGCAGCTTAGCGAGAGAAGGAGAGAAAGCTTTCTTT CASSLAREGEKAFF
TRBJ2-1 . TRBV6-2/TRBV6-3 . TGTGCCAGCAGTTCGGCGGGATACGATGACAATGAGCAGTTCTTC CASSSAGYDDNEQFF
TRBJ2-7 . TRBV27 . TGTGCCAGCAGTTTATCGGACAGAACAGGGTGGACCCCCTACGAGCAGTACTTC CASSLSDRTGWTPYEQYF
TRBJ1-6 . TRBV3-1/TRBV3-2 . TGTGCCAGCAGCCAAGTTGCCCGGGGTATGACCCTCCACTTT CASSQVARGMTLHF
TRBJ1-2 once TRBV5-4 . TGTGCCAGCAGCTCACCCGCACAGAACTATGGCTACACCTTC CASSSPAQNYGYTF
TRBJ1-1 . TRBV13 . TGTGCCAGCAGCTTCATAGCTTCGGGTGAAGCTTTCTTT CASSFIASGEAFF
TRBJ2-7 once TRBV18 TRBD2 TGTGCCAGCTCACGTGCGGGAGTGGGGGAGCAGTACTTC CASSRAGVGEQYF
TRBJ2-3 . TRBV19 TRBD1 TGTGCCAGCGCCCGTGACAGGGGGGTGGATACGCAGTATTTT CASARDRGVDTQYF
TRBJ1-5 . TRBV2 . TGTGCCAGCCGGTGGGGGACTGGGTCCAATCAGCCCCAGCATTTT CASRWGTGSNQPQHF
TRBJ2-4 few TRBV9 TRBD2 TGTGCCAGCAGCCCGAGGACTAGCGGGGGGGGCGGCATTCAGTACTTC CASSPRTSGGGGIQYF
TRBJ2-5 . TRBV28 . TGTGCCAGCAGTTCCGCGGGAAGGACCCAGTACTTC CASSSAGRTQYF
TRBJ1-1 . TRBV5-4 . TGTGCCAGCAGCTTCGGGGGTGCGAACACTGAAGCTTTCTTT CASSFGGANTEAFF
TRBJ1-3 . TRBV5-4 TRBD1 TGTGCCAGCAGCTCGGACAGGGCTGGAAACACCATATATTTT CASSSDRAGNTIYF
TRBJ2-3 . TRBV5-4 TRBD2 TGTGCCAGCAGCTTGGGATTACTAGCGGGGACCACAGATACGCAGTATTTT CASSLGLLAGTTDTQYF
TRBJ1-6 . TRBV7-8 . TGTGCCAGCAGCTTAGTCGAGGGAAATCTGTCACCCCTCCACTTT CASSLVEGNLSPLHF
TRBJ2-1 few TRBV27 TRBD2 TGTGCCAGCAGTTTCACTAGCGGGAGGGCCCGAGAGCAGTTCTTC CASSFTSGRAREQFF
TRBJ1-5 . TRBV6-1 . TGTGCCAGCAGTGAAGGGGCAGGGATAGTCCAGCCCCAGCATTTT CASSEGAGIVQPQHF
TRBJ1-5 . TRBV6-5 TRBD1 TGTGCCAGCAGGCGACAGGGTGATCAGCCCCAGCATTTT CASRRQGDQPQHF
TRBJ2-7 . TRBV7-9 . TGTGCCAGCAGCTCGGAGGGACAGCGCTACGAGCAGTACTTC CASSSEGQRYEQYF
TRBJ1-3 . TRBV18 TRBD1 TGTGCCAGCTCACAGGGGGCGCCGAGCTCTGGAAACACCATATATTTT CASSQGAPSSGNTIYF
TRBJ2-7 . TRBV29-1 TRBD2 TGCAGCGTCCGGGGCCTAGCGGGAGGAATCTCCTACGAGCAGTACTTC CSVRGLAGGISYEQYF
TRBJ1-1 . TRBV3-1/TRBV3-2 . TGTGCCAGCAGCTTACAAGGGGTGCGGGAAGCTTTCTTT CASSLQGVREAFF
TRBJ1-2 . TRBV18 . TGTGCCAGCTCACCCTCGGGGGGGGACTATGGCTACACCTTC CASSPSGGDYGYTF
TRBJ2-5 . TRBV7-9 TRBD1 TGTGCCAGTAAACAGGGGCCGCAAGAGACCCAGTACTTC CASKQGPQETQYF